This record looks at one T cell receptor beta chain sequence and its context. The ends lost 5 bases at V and 6 bases at J; junction bases unmatched: 3. Germline CDR1 is SGHTA and CDR2 is FQGTGA. The CDR3 covers 14 residues. This sample is drawn from a study of blood T cell repertoires in COVID-19. The method was immunoSEQ multiplex PCR; TCRdb's version includes in-frame clones alone and lacks a portion of them. The data hold about 140,000 clones, with around nine tenths observed a single time. The V call is TRBV7-3, the J call TRBJ1-6; 8 positions match TRBD1. The clonotype originates from a woman in her thirties or forties with acute or convalescent COVID-19. Sample: peripheral blood. In DNA form, the CDR3 reads TGTGCCAGCAGCCAGGGACAGGTTAATTCACCCCTCCACTTT. It is translated as CASSQGQVNSPLHF.